A selection of T cell receptor beta chains follows, all from one sample in a study of persistence of HIV-infected CD4 T cells. Antigens for these TCRs are unknown. Using immunoSEQ multiplex PCR, the repertoire was profiled, and TCRdb retains in-frame clones only, with some absent. The sample lists roughly 25,000 clones; around 72% were seen once. Specimen: CD4+ T cells sorted from PBMCs after approximately 20-hour stimulation, collected from a patient who received antiretroviral therapy. The receptor set was obtained from an adult man with HIV who was CMV-seropositive. Each CDR3 is given with its conserved first and last residue. D genes are given only for firm matches. The size entry is marked missing in some rows and otherwise reads once, few, many or a size class.

j_call: TRBJ2-2; d_call: TRBD1; v_call: TRBV12-5; clone_size: NA; cdr3_aa: CASGLDHRGRNTGELFF; cdr3_nt: TGTGCTAGTGGTTTGGACCACAGGGGGCGGAACACCGGGGAGCTGTTTTTT
j_call: TRBJ1-2; d_call: NA; v_call: TRBV7-8; clone_size: NA; cdr3_aa: CASSLRVQGTGYGYTF; cdr3_nt: TGTGCCAGCAGCTTACGGGTACAGGGCACGGGCTATGGCTACACCTTC
j_call: TRBJ1-3; d_call: NA; v_call: TRBV4-2; clone_size: NA; cdr3_aa: CASSRDQGTGNTIYF; cdr3_nt: TGTGCCAGCAGCCGGGACCAGGGTACTGGAAACACCATATATTTT
j_call: TRBJ1-2; d_call: NA; v_call: TRBV3-1/TRBV3-2; clone_size: NA; cdr3_aa: CASSQVQGPYGYTF; cdr3_nt: TGTGCCAGCAGCCAAGTTCAGGGACCCTATGGCTACACCTTC
j_call: TRBJ2-3; d_call: NA; v_call: TRBV3-1/TRBV3-2; clone_size: once; cdr3_aa: CASSPHTDTQYF; cdr3_nt: TGTGCCAGCAGCCCTCATACAGATACGCAGTATTTT
j_call: TRBJ2-3; d_call: NA; v_call: TRBV25-1; clone_size: NA; cdr3_aa: CASSRIATDGDTQYF; cdr3_nt: TGTGCCAGCAGCAGAATCGCCACTGATGGAGATACGCAGTATTTT
j_call: TRBJ2-1; d_call: NA; v_call: TRBV19; clone_size: NA; cdr3_aa: CASSSSFGNEQFF; cdr3_nt: TGTGCCAGTAGTAGCAGTTTCGGCAATGAGCAGTTCTTC
j_call: TRBJ1-1; d_call: NA; v_call: TRBV15; clone_size: NA; cdr3_aa: CATSRATGTVGNTEAFF; cdr3_nt: TGTGCCACCAGCAGAGCCACCGGAACGGTAGGGAACACTGAAGCTTTCTTT
j_call: TRBJ2-3; d_call: NA; v_call: TRBV10-3; clone_size: NA; cdr3_aa: CAISEGRVTDTQYF; cdr3_nt: TGTGCCATCAGTGAGGGCAGGGTCACAGATACGCAGTATTTT
j_call: TRBJ1-6; d_call: NA; v_call: TRBV27; clone_size: few; cdr3_aa: CASSQEPGTNSPLHF; cdr3_nt: TGTGCCAGCAGTCAGGAACCGGGAACTAATTCACCCCTCCACTTT
j_call: TRBJ1-1; d_call: NA; v_call: TRBV9; clone_size: few; cdr3_aa: CASRPDSLNTEAFF; cdr3_nt: TGTGCCAGCAGGCCGGACAGTCTGAACACTGAAGCTTTCTTT
j_call: TRBJ1-1; d_call: NA; v_call: TRBV29-1; clone_size: once; cdr3_aa: CSAERGLNTEAFF; cdr3_nt: TGCAGCGCCGAGCGGGGACTGAACACTGAAGCTTTCTTT
j_call: TRBJ2-3; d_call: NA; v_call: TRBV6-2/TRBV6-3; clone_size: NA; cdr3_aa: CASSYSIPQGSTDTQYF; cdr3_nt: TGTGCCAGCAGTTACTCTATTCCCCAGGGGAGCACAGATACGCAGTATTTT
j_call: TRBJ1-2; d_call: NA; v_call: TRBV9; clone_size: NA; cdr3_aa: CASRARETISGYTF; cdr3_nt: TGTGCCAGCAGAGCCCGTGAGACAATCTCGGGCTACACCTTC
j_call: TRBJ1-5; d_call: NA; v_call: TRBV5-1; clone_size: NA; cdr3_aa: CASSFGGNQPQHF; cdr3_nt: TGCGCCAGCAGCTTCGGGGGCAATCAGCCCCAGCATTTT
j_call: TRBJ1-2; d_call: NA; v_call: TRBV19; clone_size: few; cdr3_aa: CASTTTAYGYTF; cdr3_nt: TGTGCCAGTACGACTACAGCCTATGGCTACACCTTC
j_call: TRBJ2-3; d_call: TRBD2; v_call: TRBV2; clone_size: NA; cdr3_aa: CASSASGGGTDTQYF; cdr3_nt: TGTGCCAGCAGTGCTAGCGGGGGGGGCACAGATACGCAGTATTTT
j_call: TRBJ2-1; d_call: TRBD2; v_call: TRBV10-3; clone_size: NA; cdr3_aa: CAISELAGSSNEQFF; cdr3_nt: TGTGCCATCAGTGAGTTAGCGGGGTCAAGCAATGAGCAGTTCTTC
j_call: TRBJ1-6; d_call: NA; v_call: TRBV9; clone_size: few; cdr3_aa: CASSAPLGPLHF; cdr3_nt: TGTGCCAGCAGCGCCCCCTTGGGCCCCCTCCACTTT
j_call: TRBJ1-3; d_call: NA; v_call: TRBV10-1; clone_size: NA; cdr3_aa: CASPYSGGSGNTIYF; cdr3_nt: TGCGCCAGCCCCTATTCGGGCGGCTCTGGAAACACCATATATTTT
j_call: TRBJ2-7; d_call: TRBD1; v_call: TRBV5-1; clone_size: NA; cdr3_aa: CASSFRTGPTYEQYF; cdr3_nt: TGCGCCAGCAGCTTTAGGACAGGGCCTACCTACGAGCAGTACTTC
j_call: TRBJ1-4; d_call: TRBD1; v_call: TRBV7-2; clone_size: few; cdr3_aa: CASSLVVGRGDEKLFF; cdr3_nt: TGTGCCAGCAGCTTAGTCGTAGGCAGGGGGGATGAAAAACTGTTTTTT
j_call: TRBJ2-2; d_call: NA; v_call: TRBV3-1/TRBV3-2; clone_size: few; cdr3_aa: CASSSGLVGRNTGELFF; cdr3_nt: TGTGCCAGCAGCTCAGGTTTGGTGGGTCGAAACACCGGGGAGCTGTTTTTT
j_call: TRBJ1-5; d_call: NA; v_call: TRBV2; clone_size: once; cdr3_aa: CASNVGLWQPQHF; cdr3_nt: TGTGCCAGCAACGTGGGCCTTTGGCAGCCCCAGCATTTT
j_call: TRBJ2-1; d_call: NA; v_call: TRBV6-4; clone_size: NA; cdr3_aa: CASSDSTGSYNEQFF; cdr3_nt: TGTGCCAGCAGTGACTCCACGGGCAGCTACAATGAGCAGTTCTTC
j_call: TRBJ2-3; d_call: TRBD2; v_call: TRBV6-1; clone_size: NA; cdr3_aa: CASSEALGGGSDTQYF; cdr3_nt: TGTGCCAGCAGTGAAGCGCTCGGGGGGGGATCAGATACGCAGTATTTT
j_call: TRBJ1-1; d_call: TRBD1; v_call: TRBV10-3; clone_size: NA; cdr3_aa: CAVEKGTGGGTEAFF; cdr3_nt: TGTGCCGTAGAAAAAGGGACAGGGGGCGGCACTGAAGCTTTCTTT
j_call: TRBJ2-1; d_call: TRBD2; v_call: TRBV5-1; clone_size: NA; cdr3_aa: CASSLSVTSGGAGHEQFF; cdr3_nt: TGCGCCAGCAGCTTGTCCGTGACTAGCGGGGGGGCCGGGCATGAGCAGTTCTTC
j_call: TRBJ2-1; d_call: NA; v_call: TRBV7-3; clone_size: NA; cdr3_aa: CASSPWGAYNEQFF; cdr3_nt: TGTGCCAGCAGCCCCTGGGGGGCGTACAATGAGCAGTTCTTC
j_call: TRBJ2-5; d_call: NA; v_call: TRBV3-1/TRBV3-2; clone_size: once; cdr3_aa: CASSQGRGAQETQYF; cdr3_nt: TGTGCCAGCAGCCAAGGTCGAGGGGCCCAAGAGACCCAGTACTTC
j_call: TRBJ1-6; d_call: TRBD1; v_call: TRBV3-1/TRBV3-2; clone_size: NA; cdr3_aa: CASRLRGLALHF; cdr3_nt: TGTGCCAGCAGACTCAGGGGGCTTGCCCTCCACTTT
j_call: TRBJ1-2; d_call: NA; v_call: TRBV6-2/TRBV6-3; clone_size: NA; cdr3_aa: CASSQEWRYGYTF; cdr3_nt: TGTGCCAGCAGCCAAGAATGGCGCTATGGCTACACCTTC
j_call: TRBJ1-2; d_call: TRBD1; v_call: TRBV18; clone_size: NA; cdr3_aa: CASSPEQGAGYGYTF; cdr3_nt: TGTGCCAGCTCACCAGAACAGGGGGCTGGGTATGGCTACACCTTC
j_call: TRBJ1-2; d_call: TRBD1; v_call: TRBV6-5; clone_size: few; cdr3_aa: CASSWDRDNYGYTF; cdr3_nt: TGTGCCAGCAGTTGGGACAGGGACAACTATGGCTACACCTTC
j_call: TRBJ2-3; d_call: NA; v_call: TRBV9; clone_size: few; cdr3_aa: CASSVGSNFYTDTQYF; cdr3_nt: TGTGCCAGCAGCGTAGGATCCAACTTCTACACAGATACGCAGTATTTT
j_call: TRBJ2-2; d_call: NA; v_call: TRBV20-1; clone_size: once; cdr3_aa: CSARGPGELFF; cdr3_nt: TGCAGTGCTAGAGGCCCCGGGGAGCTGTTTTTT
j_call: TRBJ2-1; d_call: TRBD1; v_call: TRBV20-1; clone_size: NA; cdr3_aa: CSASQGVEEQFF; cdr3_nt: TGCAGTGCTAGTCAGGGGGTAGAGGAGCAGTTCTTC
j_call: TRBJ1-2; d_call: NA; v_call: TRBV5-4; clone_size: NA; cdr3_aa: CASSLHGGVLGYTF; cdr3_nt: TGTGCCAGCAGCCTCCATGGGGGCGTCCTTGGCTACACCTTC
j_call: TRBJ2-1; d_call: TRBD2; v_call: TRBV7-9; clone_size: once; cdr3_aa: CASSLGTSGYNEQFF; cdr3_nt: TGTGCCAGCAGTTTGGGGACTAGCGGTTACAATGAGCAGTTCTTC
j_call: TRBJ2-3; d_call: NA; v_call: TRBV28; clone_size: few; cdr3_aa: CASSPPRRGASTDTQYF; cdr3_nt: TGTGCCAGCAGTCCACCTCGCCGGGGGGCTAGCACAGATACGCAGTATTTT
j_call: TRBJ1-5; d_call: NA; v_call: TRBV5-1; clone_size: once; cdr3_aa: CASSLDPGTQPQHF; cdr3_nt: TGCGCCAGCAGCTTGGATCCCGGGACCCAGCCCCAGCATTTT